This T cell receptor (beta chain) was documented in a study of control samples from healthy donors and cancer patients. The table came from immunoSEQ multiplex PCR; TCRdb's copy has only in-frame clones and leaves some out. The sample includes approximately 94,000 clones, more than 85% of them seen just once. CDR1 is SGHRS, CDR2 YFSETQ, per germline. Trimming took 3 bases from V and 6 from J; bases not matched to a gene: 10. The CDR3 covers 15 residues. The sequenced sample was blood. The source of this sequence is a woman between 50 and 59 years old in good health. The chain uses TRBV5-1 and TRBJ2-3; 7 positions match TRBD2. CDR3 DNA: TGCGCCAGCAGCTGGAGCGGGGCCCACATTGATACGCAGTATTTT. It encodes CASSWSGAHIDTQYF.